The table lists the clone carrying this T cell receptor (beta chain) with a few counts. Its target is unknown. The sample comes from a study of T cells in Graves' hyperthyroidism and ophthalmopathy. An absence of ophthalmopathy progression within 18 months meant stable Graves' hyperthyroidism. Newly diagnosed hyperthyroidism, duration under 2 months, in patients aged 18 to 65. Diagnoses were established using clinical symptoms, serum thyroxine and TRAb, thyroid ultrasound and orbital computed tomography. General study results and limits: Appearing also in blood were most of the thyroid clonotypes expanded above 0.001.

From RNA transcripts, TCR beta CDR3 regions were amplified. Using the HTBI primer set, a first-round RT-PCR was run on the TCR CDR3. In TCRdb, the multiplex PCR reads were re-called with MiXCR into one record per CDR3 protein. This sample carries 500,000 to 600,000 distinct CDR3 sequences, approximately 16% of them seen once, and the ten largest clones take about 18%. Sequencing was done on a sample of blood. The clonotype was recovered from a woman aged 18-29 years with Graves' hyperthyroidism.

The CDR3 bases are TGTGCCAGCAGCCAAGATGTTGAGGCGGCAAGCTATGGCTACACCTTC. As protein: CASSQDVEAASYGYTF. This chain uses TRBV4-2 with TRBJ1-2; D is ambiguous. The V and J ends lost 0 bases and 4 bases respectively, with 15 bases between them. CDR1 is LGHNA and CDR2 is YNFKEQ in the germline V gene. This CDR3 is built from 16 residues.